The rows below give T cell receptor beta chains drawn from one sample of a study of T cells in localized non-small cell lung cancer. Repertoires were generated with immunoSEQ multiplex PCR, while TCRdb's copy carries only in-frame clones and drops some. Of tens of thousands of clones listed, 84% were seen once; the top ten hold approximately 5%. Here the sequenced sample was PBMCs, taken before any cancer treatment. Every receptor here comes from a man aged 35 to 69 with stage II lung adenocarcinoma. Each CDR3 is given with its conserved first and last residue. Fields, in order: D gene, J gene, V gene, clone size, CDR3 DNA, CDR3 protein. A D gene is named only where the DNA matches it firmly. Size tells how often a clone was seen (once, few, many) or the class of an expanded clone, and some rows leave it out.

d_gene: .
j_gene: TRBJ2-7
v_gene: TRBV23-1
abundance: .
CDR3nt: TGCGCCAGCAGGACCGGGACAACCCGCCACGAGCAGTACTTC
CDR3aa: CASRTGTTRHEQYF

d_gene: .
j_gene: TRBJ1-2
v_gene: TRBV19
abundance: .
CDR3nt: TGTGCCAGTAGTATAGCCGGGGAGACTAACTATGGCTACACCTTC
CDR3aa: CASSIAGETNYGYTF

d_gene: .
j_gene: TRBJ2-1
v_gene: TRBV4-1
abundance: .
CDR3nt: TGCGCCAGCAGCATCCAGATCAACTCCTACAATGAGCAGTTCTTC
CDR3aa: CASSIQINSYNEQFF

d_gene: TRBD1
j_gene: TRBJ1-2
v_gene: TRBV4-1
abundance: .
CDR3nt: TGCGCCAGCAGCTCACAGGGGGTGGGCTACACCTTC
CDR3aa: CASSSQGVGYTF

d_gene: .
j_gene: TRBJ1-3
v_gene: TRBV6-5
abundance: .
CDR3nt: TGTGCCAGCAGTCTGGGACTTCGCTCTGGAAACACCATATATTTT
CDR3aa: CASSLGLRSGNTIYF

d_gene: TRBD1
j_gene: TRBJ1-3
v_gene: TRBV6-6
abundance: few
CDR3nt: TGTGCCAGCAGGCACACAGGGGCTGGAAACACCATATATTTT
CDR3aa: CASRHTGAGNTIYF

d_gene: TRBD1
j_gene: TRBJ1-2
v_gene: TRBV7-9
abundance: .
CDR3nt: TGTGCCAGCAGCTTCGGACAGGGGGCGGAAGGCTACACCTTC
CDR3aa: CASSFGQGAEGYTF

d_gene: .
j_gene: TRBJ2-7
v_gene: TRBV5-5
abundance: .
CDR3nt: TGTGCCAGCGCCCTAATGCGTGGGTGGAACGAGCAGTACTTC
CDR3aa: CASALMRGWNEQYF

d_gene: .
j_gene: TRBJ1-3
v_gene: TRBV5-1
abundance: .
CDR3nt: TGCGCCAGCAGCGCGGACGGTCGCGAGGAGTATTTT
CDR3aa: CASSADGREEYF

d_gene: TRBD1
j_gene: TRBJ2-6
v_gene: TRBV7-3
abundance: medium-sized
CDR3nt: TGTGCCAGCAGCTTGACCGGGACAGCGATCTCTGGGGCCAACGTCCTGACTTTC
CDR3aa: CASSLTGTAISGANVLTF